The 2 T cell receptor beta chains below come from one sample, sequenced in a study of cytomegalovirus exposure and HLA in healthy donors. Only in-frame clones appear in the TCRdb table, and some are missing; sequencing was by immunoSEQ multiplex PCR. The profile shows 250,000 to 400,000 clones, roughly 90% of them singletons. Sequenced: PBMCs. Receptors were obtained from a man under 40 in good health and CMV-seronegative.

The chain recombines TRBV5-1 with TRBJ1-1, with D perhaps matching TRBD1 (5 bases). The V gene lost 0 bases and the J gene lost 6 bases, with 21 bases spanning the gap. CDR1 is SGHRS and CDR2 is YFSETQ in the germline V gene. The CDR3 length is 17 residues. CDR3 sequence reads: CASSLGRYRREGAEAFF. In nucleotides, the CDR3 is TGCGCCAGCAGCTTGGGTCGGTATAGGAGGGAAGGGGCTGAAGCTTTCTTT.

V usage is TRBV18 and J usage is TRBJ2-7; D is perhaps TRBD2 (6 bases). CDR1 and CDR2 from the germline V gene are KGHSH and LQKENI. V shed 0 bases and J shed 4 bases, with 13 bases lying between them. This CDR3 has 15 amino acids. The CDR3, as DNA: TGTGCCAGCTCACCACCGGGGGGAGAGGGATACGAGCAGTACTTC. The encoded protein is CASSPPGGEGYEQYF.